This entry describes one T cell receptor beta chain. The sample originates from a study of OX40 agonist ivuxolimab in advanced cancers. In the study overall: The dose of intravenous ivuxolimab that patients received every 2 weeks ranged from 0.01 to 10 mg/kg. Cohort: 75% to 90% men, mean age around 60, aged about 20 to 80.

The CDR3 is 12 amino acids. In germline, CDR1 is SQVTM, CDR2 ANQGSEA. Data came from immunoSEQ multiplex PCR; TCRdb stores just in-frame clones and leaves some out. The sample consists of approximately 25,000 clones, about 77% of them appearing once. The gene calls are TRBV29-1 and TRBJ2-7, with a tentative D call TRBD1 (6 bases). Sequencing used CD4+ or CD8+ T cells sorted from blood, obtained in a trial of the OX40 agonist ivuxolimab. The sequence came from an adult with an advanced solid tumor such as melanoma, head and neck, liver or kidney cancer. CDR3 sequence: CNGRTGPREQYF. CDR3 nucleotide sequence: TGCAACGGACGAACAGGGCCGCGGGAGCAGTACTTC.